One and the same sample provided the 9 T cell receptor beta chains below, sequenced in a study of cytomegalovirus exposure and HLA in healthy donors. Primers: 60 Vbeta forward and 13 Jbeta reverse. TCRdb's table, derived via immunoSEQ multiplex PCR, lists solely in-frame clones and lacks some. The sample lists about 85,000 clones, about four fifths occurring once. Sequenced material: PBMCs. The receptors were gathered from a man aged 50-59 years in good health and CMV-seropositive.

The CDR3 DNA reads as TGTGCCAGCACCGACAACACGGGGGGACGTGGCTACACCTTC. This sequence encodes CASTDNTGGRGYTF. The rearrangement joins TRBV27 to TRBJ1-2; D is possibly TRBD1 (5 bases). Trimming removed 7 bases from V and 7 bases from J, with 19 bases in between. Germline loops: CDR1 MNHEY, CDR2 SMNVEV (reference sequence). This CDR3 has 14 amino acids.

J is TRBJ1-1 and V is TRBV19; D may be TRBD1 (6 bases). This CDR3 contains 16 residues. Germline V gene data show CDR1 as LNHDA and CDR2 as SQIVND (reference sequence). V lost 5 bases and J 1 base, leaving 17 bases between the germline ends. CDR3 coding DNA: TGTGCCAGTAGTGGGAGGGGGGGCGCCACGAACACTGAAGCTTTCTTT. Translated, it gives CASSGRGGATNTEAFF.

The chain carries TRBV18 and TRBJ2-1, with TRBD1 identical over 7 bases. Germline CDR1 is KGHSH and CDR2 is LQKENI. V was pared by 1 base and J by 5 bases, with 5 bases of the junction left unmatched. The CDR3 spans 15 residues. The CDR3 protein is CASSPLGQEDNEQFF. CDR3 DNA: TGTGCCAGCTCACCACTCGGACAGGAGGACAATGAGCAGTTCTTC.

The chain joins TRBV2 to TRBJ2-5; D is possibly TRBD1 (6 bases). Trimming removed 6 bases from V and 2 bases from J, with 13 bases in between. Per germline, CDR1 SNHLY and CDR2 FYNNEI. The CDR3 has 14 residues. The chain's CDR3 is CASRPRDKQETQYF. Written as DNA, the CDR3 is TGTGCCAGCAGGCCGAGGGACAAACAAGAGACCCAGTACTTC. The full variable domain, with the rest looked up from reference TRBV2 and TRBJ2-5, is EPEVTQTPSHQVTQMGQEVILRCVPISNHLYFYWYRQILGQKVEFLVSFYNNEISEKSEIFDDQFSVERPDGSNFTLKIRSTKLEDSAMYFCASRPRDKQETQYFGPGTRLLVL.

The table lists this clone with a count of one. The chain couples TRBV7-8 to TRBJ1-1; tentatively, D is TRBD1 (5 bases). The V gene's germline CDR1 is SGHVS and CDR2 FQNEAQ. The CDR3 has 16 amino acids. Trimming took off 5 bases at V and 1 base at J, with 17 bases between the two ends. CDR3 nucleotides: TGTGCCAGCAGCGCTCCTGGGTGGGGCCAGAACACTGAAGCTTTCTTT. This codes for CASSAPGWGQNTEAFF.

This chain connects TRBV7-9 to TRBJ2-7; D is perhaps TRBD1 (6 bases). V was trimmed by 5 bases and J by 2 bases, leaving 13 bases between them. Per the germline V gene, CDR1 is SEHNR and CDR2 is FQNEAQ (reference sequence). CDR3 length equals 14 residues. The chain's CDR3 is CASSPRDTTYEQYF. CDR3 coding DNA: TGTGCCAGCAGCCCCCGGGACACCACCTACGAGCAGTACTTC.

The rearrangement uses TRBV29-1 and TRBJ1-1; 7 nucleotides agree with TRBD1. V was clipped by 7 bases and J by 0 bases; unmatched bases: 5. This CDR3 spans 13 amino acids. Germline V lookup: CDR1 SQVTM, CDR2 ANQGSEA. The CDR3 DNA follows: TGCAGCGCTGGACAGGCCATGAACACTGAAGCTTTCTTT. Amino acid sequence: CSAGQAMNTEAFF.

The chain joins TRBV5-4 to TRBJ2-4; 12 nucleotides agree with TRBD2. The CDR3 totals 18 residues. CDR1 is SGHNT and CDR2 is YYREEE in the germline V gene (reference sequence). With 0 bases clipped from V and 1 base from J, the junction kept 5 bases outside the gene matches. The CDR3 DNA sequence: TGTGCCAGCAGCTTGGGACTAGCGGGAGAGGGGGCCAAAAACATTCAGTACTTC. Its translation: CASSLGLAGEGAKNIQYF. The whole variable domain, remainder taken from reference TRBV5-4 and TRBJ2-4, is ETGVTQSPTHLIKTRGQQVTLRCSSQSGHNTVSWYQQALGQGPQFIFQYYREEENGRGNFPPRFSGLQFPNYSSELNVNALELDDSALYLCASSLGLAGEGAKNIQYFGAGTRLSVL.

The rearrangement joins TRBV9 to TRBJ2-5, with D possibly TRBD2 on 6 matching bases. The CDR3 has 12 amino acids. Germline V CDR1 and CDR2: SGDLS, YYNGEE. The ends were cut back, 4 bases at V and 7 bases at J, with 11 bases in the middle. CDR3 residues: CASSLGGGTQYF. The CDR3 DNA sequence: TGTGCCAGCAGCTTGGGAGGAGGGACCCAGTACTTC.